The 29 T cell receptor beta chains below were found in one sample sequenced in a study of blood T cell repertoires in COVID-19. TCRdb's copy holds only in-frame clones and misses some; the assay was immunoSEQ multiplex PCR. The sample holds tens of thousands of clones, approximately 86% seen once. The material sequenced was peripheral blood. The origin of the receptors is a human donor in a cohort sampled during active COVID-19.

CDR3 DNA sequence: TGTGCCTGGAGTGGGTGGCGGGGGTACACGAACGAGCAGTACTTC. Its translation is CAWSGWRGYTNEQYF. This chain connects TRBV30 to TRBJ2-7; 7 nucleotides agree with TRBD2. CDR3 length: 15 amino acids. V lost 1 base to trimming and J lost 5 bases; unmatched junction nucleotides: 11. CDR1 and CDR2 (germline): GTSNPN, SVGIG (reference sequence). Looking up the rest from reference TRBV30 and TRBJ2-7 gives the full variable domain: SQTIHQWPATLVQPVGSPLSLECTVEGTSNPNLYWYRQAAGRGLQLLFYSVGIGQISSEVPQNLSASRPQDRQFILSSKKLLLSDSGFYLCAWSGWRGYTNEQYFGPGTRLTVT.

The chain employs TRBV30 and TRBJ1-2; no definite D call. CDR3 length: 14 amino acids. V lost 1 base and J lost 0, with 9 bases in between. Germline-derived CDR1 and CDR2 are GTSNPN and SVGIG (reference sequence). CDR3: CAWSASAANYGYTF. The CDR3 bases are TGTGCCTGGAGTGCGAGTGCTGCTAACTATGGCTACACCTTC. The entire variable domain, with the rest obtained from reference TRBV30 and TRBJ1-2, is as follows: SQTIHQWPATLVQPVGSPLSLECTVEGTSNPNLYWYRQAAGRGLQLLFYSVGIGQISSEVPQNLSASRPQDRQFILSSKKLLLSDSGFYLCAWSASAANYGYTFGSGTRLTVV.

The chain uses TRBV10-2 and TRBJ2-7, with TRBD2 as a possible D gene (5 bases). In germline, CDR1 is WSHSY, CDR2 SAAADI. The CDR3 covers 12 residues. V gave up 4 bases and J gave up 3 bases, with 7 bases separating them. CDR3 in amino acids: CASSAEGYEQYF. CDR3 coding DNA: TGCGCCAGCAGTGCTGAGGGCTACGAGCAGTACTTC.

The chain combines TRBV19 with TRBJ2-1, with D possibly being TRBD1 (6 bases). Trimming removed 3 bases from V and 0 bases from J, with 12 bases in between. CDR3 length: 16 amino acids. Germline CDR1 and CDR2: LNHDA and SQIVND (reference sequence). In nucleotides, the CDR3 is TGTGCCAGTAGTATCACTTCGACAGGCTCCTACAATGAGCAGTTCTTC. Translating it yields CASSITSTGSYNEQFF. Looking up the rest from reference TRBV19 and TRBJ2-1 gives the full variable domain: DGGITQSPKYLFRKEGQNVTLSCEQNLNHDAMYWYRQDPGQGLRLIYYSQIVNDFQKGDIAEGYSVSREKKESFPLTVTSAQKNPTAFYLCASSITSTGSYNEQFFGPGTRLTVL.

The rearrangement joins TRBV6-6 to TRBJ2-5, with a possible D match to TRBD1 (5 bases). V lost 11 bases, J lost 2 bases, and 12 bases lay in between. Germline CDR1 and CDR2: MNHNY and SVGAGI (reference sequence). The CDR3 extends over 12 amino acids. The CDR3 region has the DNA TGTGCCTCCGGGCAGGGACAAGAGACCCAGTACTTC. Translation: CASGQGQETQYF.

Turning to this clone: Other nucleotide sequences from this sample produce the same CDR3. The chain has TRBV4-2 and TRBJ2-1, with D possibly being TRBD2 (6 bases). This CDR3 is 16 amino acids long. Germline CDR1 reads LGHNA; CDR2 reads YNFKEQ. V lost 1 base and J lost 1, with 11 bases in between. The CDR3 loop reads CASSQGAGGSYNEQFF. The CDR3 DNA sequence: TGTGCCAGCAGCCAAGGTGCCGGGGGATCCTACAATGAGCAGTTCTTC.

This chain links TRBV2 with TRBJ1-6; tentative D call: TRBD1 (5 bases). Per germline, CDR1 SNHLY and CDR2 FYNNEI. The CDR3 is 16 amino acids. Between the trimmed V and J ends, which lost 4 bases and 6 bases, there was a span of 16 bases. The CDR3 region is CASSGGRRSGNSPLHF. The CDR3, as DNA: TGTGCCAGCAGTGGGGGCAGAAGATCGGGTAATTCACCCCTCCACTTT.

The chain has TRBV2 and TRBJ2-3; D possibly corresponds to TRBD2 (7 bases). V shed 6 bases and J shed 0 bases, with 10 bases lying between them. The CDR3 consists of 14 residues. Germline CDR1 reads SNHLY; CDR2 reads FYNNEI. CDR3 nucleotides: TGTGCCAGCAGGGGGGGGCCTAGCACAGATACGCAGTATTTT. Its translation is CASRGGPSTDTQYF. The whole variable domain, filled in from reference TRBV2 and TRBJ2-3, reads EPEVTQTPSHQVTQMGQEVILRCVPISNHLYFYWYRQILGQKVEFLVSFYNNEISEKSEIFDDQFSVERPDGSNFTLKIRSTKLEDSAMYFCASRGGPSTDTQYFGPGTRLTVL.

The chain employs TRBV29-1 and TRBJ1-1; D not resolved. Trimming left V 3 bases short and J 1 base short, with 12 bases between. The CDR3 covers 14 residues. Germline CDR1 is SQVTM and CDR2 is ANQGSEA. The CDR3 DNA reads as TGCAGCGTTGAGCCGAATTTCGGGAACACTGAAGCTTTCTTT. Protein sequence: CSVEPNFGNTEAFF.

This chain links TRBV13 with TRBJ2-7, with 9 bases lining up with TRBD1. Per the germline V gene, CDR1 is PRHDT and CDR2 is FYEKMQ (reference sequence). The CDR3 contains 13 residues. J lost 7 bases, V lost 8 bases, and 9 bases had no gene match. The CDR3 protein is CASVGDRALEQYF. The CDR3 DNA follows: TGTGCCAGCGTTGGGGACAGGGCCTTGGAGCAGTACTTC.

J is TRBJ1-2 and V is TRBV5-1, with D possibly matching TRBD1 (5 bases). Trimming stripped 3 bases from V and 7 bases from J, with 10 bases between. The CDR3 runs 12 residues. CDR1 is SGHRS, CDR2 YFSETQ, per germline. The CDR3 DNA reads as TGCGCCAGCAGCTCGGGGCGGGGTGGCTACACCTTC. Translating gives CASSSGRGGYTF.

The chain joins TRBV13 to TRBJ2-1; 10 bases are shared with TRBD1. V was clipped by 5 bases and J by 6 bases; unmatched bases: 7. Looked up from germline, CDR1 is PRHDT and CDR2 is FYEKMQ (reference sequence). The CDR3 runs to 15 residues. The CDR3 nucleotides are TGTGCCAGCAGCCAAGGGACAGGGGATCTCAATGAGCAGTTCTTC. Translated: CASSQGTGDLNEQFF.

The rearrangement uses TRBV7-2 and TRBJ2-5; a weak D match, TRBD1 (6 bases). Germline V gives CDR1 SGHTA, CDR2 FQGNSA. There are 18 residues in the CDR3. Deletions cut 4 bases from V and 5 bases from J, with 26 bases between. Here the CDR3 reads CASSSLQGSDPSRETQYF. The CDR3 nucleotides read TGTGCCAGCAGCTCGCTACAGGGCTCCGATCCATCTCGGGAGACCCAGTACTTC.

The V and J genes are TRBV2 and TRBJ2-1; 10 bases map to TRBD1. The CDR3 length is 15 residues. The trim removed 4 bases at V and 7 bases at J, leaving 7 bases unmatched. Per germline, CDR1 SNHLY and CDR2 FYNNEI. The DNA of the CDR3 is TGTGCCAGCAGTGGAGGACAGGGGGTGGGAAATGAGCAGTTCTTC. This codes for CASSGGQGVGNEQFF.

In its sample, this clone was seen once. One end of the junction does not line up with germline, which may come from a read error. The chain recombines TRBV4-2 with TRBJ2-3; D gene ambiguous. Germline V gene lookup returns CDR1 LGHNA and CDR2 YNFKEQ. The CDR3 runs 14 residues. CDR3 sequence (DNA): TGTGCCAGCAGCCAAGATTCGCCGGGTCGCGCGGTTCATTTT. Protein product: CASSQDSPGRAVHF.

This chain's CDR3 is CASSPNSQETQYF. As DNA, the CDR3 is TGTGCCAGCTCACCGAACAGCCAAGAGACCCAGTACTTC. The gene calls are TRBV18 and TRBJ2-5; D is ambiguous. Germline values: CDR1 KGHSH, CDR2 LQKENI. CDR3 length equals 13 residues. The ends were cut back, 3 bases at V and 1 base at J, with 6 bases in the middle.

The chain joins TRBV2 to TRBJ2-1; 9 bases line up with TRBD2. Germline assignment: CDR1 SNHLY and CDR2 FYNNEI. The CDR3 has 15 amino acids. V was clipped by 3 bases and J by 6 bases; unmatched bases: 6. CDR3 sequence (DNA): TGTGCCAGCAGTGATGTTAGCGGGAGTGGCAATGAGCAGTTCTTC. Protein sequence: CASSDVSGSGNEQFF.

The chain combines TRBV27 with TRBJ2-1, with D possibly matching TRBD2 (5 bases). Germline-derived CDR1 and CDR2 are MNHEY and SMNVEV (reference sequence). V was pared by 3 bases and J by 2 bases, with 11 bases between. The CDR3 length is 15 residues. The CDR3 spells CASSFGATTYNEQFF. In nucleotides, the CDR3 is TGTGCCAGCAGTTTCGGAGCGACTACCTACAATGAGCAGTTCTTC.

This chain connects TRBV2 to TRBJ2-7, with 8 bases lining up with TRBD1. Germline V gene sequence: CDR1 SNHLY, CDR2 FYNNEI. The V gene end was trimmed by 5 bases and the J gene end by 3 bases; junction bases not matched to a gene: 3. The CDR3 is 13 residues long. The CDR3 loop reads CASSQQGVYEQYF. The DNA for the CDR3 is TGTGCCAGCAGTCAACAGGGGGTCTACGAGCAGTACTTC.

CDR3 in amino acids: CASSLKAGGADTQYF. The CDR3 bases are TGTGCCAGCAGTCTTAAAGCGGGGGGGGCAGATACGCAGTATTTT. The chain employs TRBV25-1 and TRBJ2-3; TRBD2 agrees at 10 bases. The CDR3 has 15 residues. Germline V gene data show CDR1 as MGHDK and CDR2 as SYGVNS. The ends lost 5 bases at V and 4 bases at J; junction bases unmatched: 6.

V and J are TRBV6-2 or TRBV6-3 and TRBJ2-5, with TRBD2 matching over 8 bases. The junction had 7 bases not matched to a gene; V was cut back by 5 bases and J by 2 bases. CDR3 length: 15 residues. Germline-derived CDR1 and CDR2 are MNHEY and SVGEGT. The CDR3, as DNA: TGTGCCAGCAGTCAACGGGGGGGCTTTCAAGAGACCCAGTACTTC. This gives the protein CASSQRGGFQETQYF.

The rearrangement links TRBV5-4 to TRBJ2-3; 7 nucleotides align to TRBD1. V shed 0 bases and J 1 base; nucleotides not matched to a gene: 5. The CDR3 is 16 amino acids. The germline CDR1 and CDR2 sequences are SGHNT and YYREEE (reference sequence). The CDR3 here is CASSLVPGQGTDTQYF. CDR3 DNA: TGTGCCAGCAGCTTGGTCCCAGGACAGGGCACAGATACGCAGTATTTT.

The table lists this clone with a few counts. The chain has TRBV7-3 and TRBJ2-3; D might be TRBD1 (5 bases). The CDR3 is 14 amino acids. V was pared by 3 bases and J by 2 bases, with 9 bases between. Per germline, CDR1 SGHTA and CDR2 FQGTGA. CDR3 residues: CASSFQGSTDTQYF. CDR3 nucleotides: TGTGCCAGCAGCTTCCAGGGTTCCACAGATACGCAGTATTTT.

This chain uses TRBV19 with TRBJ2-1, with 7 positions matching TRBD2. The CDR3 has 15 amino acids. Germline V gene data show CDR1 as LNHDA and CDR2 as SQIVND (reference sequence). V lost 2 bases, J lost 4 bases, and 5 bases stayed unmatched. The CDR3 spells CASSIRASGYNEQFF. The CDR3 region has the DNA TGTGCCAGTAGTATAAGGGCTAGCGGATACAATGAGCAGTTCTTC.

The chain is built from TRBV5-1 and TRBJ2-3; 7 bases are shared with TRBD1. The ends lost 4 bases at V and 2 bases at J; junction bases unmatched: 4. The CDR3 sequence is 14 residues long. The V gene's germline CDR1 is SGHRS and CDR2 YFSETQ. The CDR3 DNA reads as TGCGCCAGCAGCACCGGGACAGCCACAGATACGCAGTATTTT. This translates into CASSTGTATDTQYF.

The rearrangement links TRBV23-1 to TRBJ2-7, with D hard to call. TRBV23-1 is treated as an ORF (open reading frame) with a function not yet certain. Deletions cut 3 bases from V and 0 bases from J, with 12 bases between. This CDR3 comprises 15 residues. In DNA form, the CDR3 reads TGCGCCAGCAGTCACACCCTTCCAGGCTCCTACGAGCAGTACTTC. Amino acid sequence: CASSHTLPGSYEQYF.

This chain links TRBV5-1 with TRBJ2-5, with a tentative D call TRBD1 (6 bases). Germline values: CDR1 SGHRS, CDR2 YFSETQ. The CDR3 totals 15 residues. V dropped 5 bases and J dropped 1 base, with 15 bases sitting between them. The CDR3 DNA sequence: TGCGCCAGCAGATCAGGGGTCATACTCCAAGAGACCCAGTACTTC. Translating it yields CASRSGVILQETQYF.

The chain links TRBV7-2 to TRBJ1-5; D is undetermined. Trimming cost V 1 base and J 0 bases, with 7 bases left between them. In germline, CDR1 is SGHTA, CDR2 FQGNSA. The CDR3 runs to 15 residues. Written as DNA, the CDR3 is TGTGCCAGCAGCTTAGAGAGATATAGCAATCAGCCCCAGCATTTT. As protein: CASSLERYSNQPQHF.

The gene calls are TRBV24-1 and TRBJ1-2; 10 bases align to TRBD1. CDR3 length: 16 amino acids. The V gene end was trimmed by 2 bases and the J gene end by 4 bases; junction bases not matched to a gene: 6. The V gene's germline CDR1 is KGHDR and CDR2 SFDVKD. This chain's CDR3 is CATSDSRTGGIYGYTF. The CDR3 DNA is TGTGCCACCAGTGATTCGCGGACAGGGGGTATCTATGGCTACACCTTC.